The text below deals with one TCR beta chain. The antigen remains undetermined. The data were taken from a study of T cells in localized non-small cell lung cancer. General study findings and limits: Prolonged overall survival went with higher T cell density in the blood. Among the top 100 tumor clones, a median 57 appeared in adjacent lung. Uninvolved adjacent lung, not tumor, had the highest T cell clonality.

Data came from immunoSEQ multiplex PCR; TCRdb stores just in-frame clones and leaves some out. The repertoire holds approximately 100,000 clones, with approximately 91% as singletons. Germline loops: CDR1 SQVTM, CDR2 ANQGSEA. The V and J ends lost 2 bases and 5 bases, in that order; junction bases with no gene match: 7. The CDR3 is made up of 14 amino acids. This receptor was obtained from a woman aged 40-69 years with stage II squamous cell lung carcinoma. V and J are TRBV29-1 and TRBJ2-5, with 8 bases aligning to TRBD2. Sequences were derived from PBMCs, sampled before any cancer treatment. The CDR3 DNA follows: TGCAGCGTTGAACTAGCGGGCGGAGGCGAGACCCAGTACTTC. This translates into CSVELAGGGETQYF.